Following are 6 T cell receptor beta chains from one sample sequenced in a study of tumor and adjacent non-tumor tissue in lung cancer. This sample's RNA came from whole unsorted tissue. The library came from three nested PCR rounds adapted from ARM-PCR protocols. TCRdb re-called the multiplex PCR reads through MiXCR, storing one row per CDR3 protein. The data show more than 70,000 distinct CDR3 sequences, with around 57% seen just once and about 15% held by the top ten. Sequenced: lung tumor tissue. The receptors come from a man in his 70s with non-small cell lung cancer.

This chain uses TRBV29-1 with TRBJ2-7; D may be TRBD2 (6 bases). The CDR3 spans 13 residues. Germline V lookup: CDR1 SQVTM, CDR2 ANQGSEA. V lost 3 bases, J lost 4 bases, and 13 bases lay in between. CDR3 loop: CSVEERESYEQYF. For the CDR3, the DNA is TGCAGCGTTGAGGAACGGGAGTCGTACGAGCAGTACTTC.

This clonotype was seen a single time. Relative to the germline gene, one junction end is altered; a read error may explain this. In DNA form, the CDR3 reads TGTGTTAGTGGCTCCACTTGGTGGTTACTGTTTTTT. It yields the protein CVSGSTWWLLFF. The chain links TRBV12-5 to TRBJ1-4; D gene uncertain. This CDR3 contains 12 residues. Germline V lookup: CDR1 LGHNT, CDR2 FRNRAP.

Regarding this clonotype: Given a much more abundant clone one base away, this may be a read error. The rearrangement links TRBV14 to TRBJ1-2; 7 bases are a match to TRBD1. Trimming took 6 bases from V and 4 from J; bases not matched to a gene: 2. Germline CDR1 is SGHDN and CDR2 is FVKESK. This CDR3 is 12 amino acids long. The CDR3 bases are TGTGCCAGCAGGAACAGGGGCTATGGCTACACCTTC. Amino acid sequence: CASRNRGYGYTF.

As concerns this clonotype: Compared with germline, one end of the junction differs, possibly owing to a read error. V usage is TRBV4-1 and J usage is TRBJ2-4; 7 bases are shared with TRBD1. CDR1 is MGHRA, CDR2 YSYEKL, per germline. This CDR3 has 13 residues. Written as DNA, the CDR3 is TGCACCAGCAGCCAAGCAGGGGGTAACATTCAGTACTTC. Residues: CTSSQAGGNIQYF.

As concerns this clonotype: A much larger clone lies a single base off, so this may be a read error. CDR3 amino acids: CASSPRGQTNYGHTF. CDR3 nucleotides: TGTGCCAGCAGCCCAAGGGGACAAACTAACTATGGCCACACCTTC. This chain joins TRBV5-4 and TRBJ1-2, with D possibly matching TRBD1 (6 bases). Germline CDR1 is SGHNT and CDR2 is YYREEE (reference sequence). The CDR3 runs to 15 residues.

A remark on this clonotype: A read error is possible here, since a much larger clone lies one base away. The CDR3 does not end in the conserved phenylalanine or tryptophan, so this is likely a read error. The CDR3 region is CASSHLGSGINNEQFS. CDR3 nucleotides: TGCGCCAGCAGCCACCTTGGGAGCGGGATAAACAATGAGCAGTTCTCC. The chain carries TRBV4-1 and TRBJ2-1, with TRBD2 matching over 7 bases. CDR1 and CDR2 (germline): MGHRA, YSYEKL. There are 16 residues in the CDR3. V lost 3 bases to trimming and J lost 5 bases; unmatched junction nucleotides: 10.